This TCR beta chain emerged from a study of OX40 agonist ivuxolimab in advanced cancers. Overall study context: The study treated patients with ivuxolimab, an agonistic anti-OX40 (CD134) antibody.

Study outcomes and limitations: Also present in some nonresponders was a low level of normalized T-cell clonal expansion. Among the lowest levels of clonal expansion were found in partial responders at 0.1-3.0 mg/kg.

Turning to this clone: What it binds is unknown.

The data were produced by immunoSEQ multiplex PCR, yet TCRdb's version contains in-frame clones alone and is incomplete. The sample lists fewer than 95,000 clones, under 95% occurring once. The V gene end was trimmed by 2 bases and the J gene end by 6 bases; junction bases not matched to a gene: 3. Germline V gene lookup returns CDR1 LGHNT and CDR2 FRNRAP. This CDR3 has 13 amino acids. The chain carries TRBV12-5 and TRBJ1-2; 7 bases map to TRBD1. The TCR originated in an adult with an advanced solid tumor such as melanoma, head and neck, liver or kidney cancer. This material consisted of CD4+ or CD8+ T cells sorted from blood, taken in a trial of the OX40 agonist ivuxolimab. In DNA form, the CDR3 reads TGTGCTAGTGGTTTGCCACAGGGGAATGGCTACACCTTC. It yields the protein CASGLPQGNGYTF.